Each of the 19 T cell receptor beta chains below was sequenced from the same sample in a study of response to subunit inactivated influenza vaccine. Using its own MiXCR run on the RT-PCR reads, TCRdb lists one record per CDR3 protein. Of 400,000 to 650,000 distinct CDR3 sequences in the sample, approximately 7.7% are singletons; the top ten hold roughly 14%. The sample consisted of PBMCs from blood, taken roughly 24 months after vaccination. These receptors all stem from a man between 50 and 69 years old who received an inactivated influenza vaccine.

This clonotype was observed many times. J is TRBJ2-3 and V is TRBV4-1; 7 nucleotides agree with TRBD1. V lost 0 bases and J lost 2; bases outside the gene matches: 5. CDR3 length equals 16 residues. Germline V gene sequence: CDR1 MGHRA, CDR2 YSYEKL. This CDR3 reads CASSQDGTENTDTQYF. In DNA form, the CDR3 reads TGCGCCAGCAGCCAAGATGGGACAGAGAACACAGATACGCAGTATTTT.

In its sample, this clonotype was seen many times. V gene TRBV10-3 combines with J gene TRBJ2-3; 7 bases fit TRBD1. The germline gives CDR1 ENHRY, CDR2 SYGVKD. J lost 2 bases, V lost 11 bases, and 4 bases had no gene match. The CDR3 is made up of 12 amino acids. CDR3 region: CASGGVTDTQYF. DNA of the CDR3: TGTGCCTCAGGGGGTGTCACAGATACGCAGTATTTT.

This clonotype was detected ten times or more. This chain connects TRBV11-2 to TRBJ2-7; weak D call: TRBD1 (6 bases). The V and J ends lost 5 bases and 0 bases respectively, with 8 bases between them. This CDR3 comprises 13 residues. Per the germline V gene, CDR1 is SGHAT and CDR2 is FQNNGV. The CDR3 DNA reads as TGTGCCAGCAGCCGGGACAACTCCTACGAGCAGTACTTC. Encoded protein: CASSRDNSYEQYF.

The gene calls are TRBV5-1 and TRBJ2-1; 8 bases are shared with TRBD2. The CDR3 spans 15 residues. The junction had 8 bases not matched to a gene; V was cut back by 4 bases and J by 5 bases. CDR1 and CDR2 (germline): SGHRS, YFSETQ. CDR3 in DNA: TGCGCCAGCAGCGTTAGCGGGACGAGTAACAATGAGCAGTTCTTC. Its protein is CASSVSGTSNNEQFF.

This clonotype was observed a few times. The chain joins TRBV20-1 to TRBJ2-1; 15 bases are shared with TRBD2. Losses at the gene ends were 6 bases for V and 7 bases for J; bases not matched to a gene: 7. CDR1 and CDR2 (germline): DFQATT, SNEGSKA (reference sequence). This CDR3 contains 15 residues. For the CDR3, the DNA is TGCAGTGCAGTCCCGGGACTAGCGGGAGGAAATGAGCAGTTCTTC. Amino acid sequence: CSAVPGLAGGNEQFF.

The V call is TRBV3-1, the J call TRBJ2-7; 9 bases agree with TRBD1. V gave up 1 base and J gave up 3 bases; unmatched junction bases: 4. Germline assignment: CDR1 LGHDT and CDR2 YNNKEL (reference sequence). The CDR3 covers 15 residues. CDR3 loop: CASSQADRGDYEQYF. The CDR3 nucleotides are TGTGCCAGCAGCCAAGCCGACAGGGGGGACTACGAGCAGTACTTC.

This clonotype was seen ten or more times. The J gene is TRBJ1-1, the V gene TRBV12-3 or TRBV12-4; perhaps TRBD1 as D (6 bases). V lost 6 bases, J lost 0 bases, and 14 bases lay in between. This CDR3 is built from 15 residues. The CDR3 bases are TGTGCCAGCAGCCTTCGGGACACTTTGAACACTGAAGCTTTCTTT. Encoded protein: CASSLRDTLNTEAFF.

This clonotype was counted only a few times. The chain carries TRBV28 and TRBJ2-3; 12 bases agree with TRBD1. CDR1 and CDR2 from the germline V gene are MDHEN and SYDVKM. This CDR3 comprises 16 residues. V lost 2 bases, J lost 1 base, and 1 base stayed unmatched. DNA for the CDR3: TGTGCCAGCAGTTTAGGGACAGGGGGCGGCACAGATACGCAGTATTTT. Amino acids: CASSLGTGGGTDTQYF.

This clonotype was detected many times. The chain joins TRBV5-1 to TRBJ2-7, with D hard to call. Between the trimmed V and J ends, which lost 0 bases and 2 bases, there was a span of 12 bases. The CDR3 contains 15 residues. The germline V gene encodes CDR1 SGHRS and CDR2 YFSETQ. CDR3 protein: CASSLAQDGTYEQYF. The CDR3 region has the DNA TGCGCCAGCAGCTTGGCCCAGGACGGAACCTACGAGCAGTACTTC.

This chain links TRBV11-2 with TRBJ2-3; 8 bases fit TRBD1. Germline V CDR1 and CDR2: SGHAT, FQNNGV. The CDR3 totals 15 residues. V trimming: 4 bases; J trimming: 3 bases; junction bases outside the gene matches: 6. CDR3 sequence reads: CASSSGTGLTDTQYF. The CDR3 DNA reads as TGTGCCAGCAGCTCCGGGACAGGATTAACAGATACGCAGTATTTT.

This chain connects TRBV6-6 to TRBJ2-7, with no clear D. The CDR3 loop spans 13 amino acids. Germline lookup yields CDR1 MNHNY and CDR2 SVGAGI (reference sequence). The V gene lost 5 bases and the J gene lost 4 bases, with 12 bases spanning the gap. The CDR3 spells CASSDRGAYEQYF. Written as DNA, the CDR3 is TGTGCCAGCAGTGACCGAGGAGCGTACGAGCAGTACTTC.

This clonotype was recorded at least ten times. This chain uses TRBV2 with TRBJ2-7; 12 bases agree with TRBD2. Trimming at V came to 7 bases and at J to 6 bases, leaving 16 bases not matched to a gene. The CDR3 contains 17 residues. Per germline, CDR1 SNHLY and CDR2 FYNNEI. In DNA, the CDR3 is TGTGCCAGCACCGTAACCTCTAGCGGGAGGGCCTCAGTCGAGCAGTACTTC. Amino acid sequence: CASTVTSSGRASVEQYF.

This clonotype was observed a handful of times. In DNA, the CDR3 is TGCAGTGCGGGGGCTGGGACAGGTGGTGAGACCCAGTACTTC. Translation: CSAGAGTGGETQYF. V and J are TRBV20-1 and TRBJ2-5; 8 bases align to TRBD1. The V and J ends lost 6 bases and 5 bases, in that order; junction bases with no gene match: 11. This CDR3 spans 14 amino acids. Germline V gene lookup returns CDR1 DFQATT and CDR2 SNEGSKA (reference sequence).

This clonotype turned up a few times. V and J are TRBV10-3 and TRBJ2-4; D possibly corresponds to TRBD1 (5 bases). V was trimmed by 3 bases and J by 5 bases, leaving 8 bases between them. Germline V lookup: CDR1 ENHRY, CDR2 SYGVKD. The CDR3 extends over 13 amino acids. CDR3 residues: CAISEQVQNIQYF. The DNA of the CDR3 is TGTGCCATCAGTGAACAGGTCCAAAACATTCAGTACTTC.

This clonotype has ten or more counts. The chain recombines TRBV5-1 with TRBJ2-7, with 14 bases that match TRBD2. Germline-derived CDR1 and CDR2 are SGHRS and YFSETQ. The CDR3 contains 16 residues. V shed 4 bases, J shed 6 bases, and the junction held 9 bases outside the gene matches. CDR3 sequence: CASSEGTSGRTSEQYF. CDR3 sequence (DNA): TGCGCCAGCAGCGAGGGGACTAGCGGGAGAACTAGCGAGCAGTACTTC.

Notes on this clonotype: Given a much more abundant clone one base away, this may be a read error. Here the CDR3 omits its conserved ending phenylalanine or tryptophan, so a read error is the likely source. This rearrangement joins TRBV25-1 to TRBJ2-7; no clear D. The length of the CDR3 is 13 residues. Deletions cut 4 bases from V and 6 bases from J, with 13 bases between. Germline V CDR1 and CDR2: MGHDK, SYGVNS. The CDR3 here is CASSVRSPPEQYL. The CDR3, as DNA: TGTGCCAGCAGTGTACGGAGTCCTCCCGAGCAGTACCTC.

The chain employs TRBV5-1 and TRBJ1-6; D remains ambiguous. Trimming stripped 0 bases from V and 5 bases from J, with 6 bases between. The germline V gene has CDR1 SGHRS and CDR2 YFSETQ. CDR3 length: 14 residues. The CDR3 region has the DNA TGCGCCAGCAGCTTGGCCCAGGATAATTCACCCCTCCACTTT. It yields the protein CASSLAQDNSPLHF.

This clonotype was found many times. The chain carries TRBV11-2 and TRBJ1-1, with D perhaps matching TRBD1 (5 bases). CDR1 and CDR2 (germline): SGHAT, FQNNGV. The CDR3 loop spans 14 amino acids. Trimming took off 7 bases at V and 4 bases at J, with 16 bases between the two ends. CDR3 protein: CASTHPAGVTEAFF. For the CDR3, the DNA is TGTGCCAGCACTCATCCCGCGGGGGTCACTGAAGCTTTCTTT.

This clonotype was found many times. V is TRBV7-2 and J is TRBJ2-2; 7 bases fit TRBD1. The CDR3 runs to 14 residues. Germline CDR1 reads SGHTA; CDR2 reads FQGNSA. Trimming removed 6 bases from V and 1 base from J; junction bases left unmatched: 2. CDR3 in amino acids: CASRGTVNTGELFF. In DNA, the CDR3 is TGTGCCAGCAGAGGGACAGTGAACACCGGGGAGCTGTTTTTT.